This T cell receptor beta chain appears in the sequencing data of a study of identifying expanded T cells in peripheral blood. CDR3 length equals 12 residues. The germline CDR1 and CDR2 sequences are WSHSY and SAAADI. Trimming stripped 4 bases from V and 4 bases from J, with 7 bases between. General study points: Clone count variance between approximately 2-week samples rose with total template count. Technical replicates showed around 1.2 changed clones; approximately 2 weeks 15 to 20; four weeks 19.

As to this clone: Its specificity is unknown.

Libraries were prepared by immunoSEQ multiplex PCR; TCRdb keeps only in-frame clonotypes and omits some of them. The data hold tens of thousands of clones, with approximately 86% observed a single time. No infections or other immune events were documented during collection. This sequence originates from a person aged 18 to 75 in good health. J is TRBJ1-1 and V is TRBV10-2, with D unresolved. Sequencing was performed on blood. CDR3 region: CASSVMGTEAFF. CDR3 sequence (DNA): TGCGCCAGCAGTGTAATGGGCACTGAAGCTTTCTTT.